This T cell receptor beta chain originates from a study of human T cells and chemical hapten exposure (dated by TCRdb to the early 2020s). In terms of the full investigation: For sensitization, 2% DPC in acetone was applied to a roughly 2 cm by roughly 2 cm area of upper inner arm skin. Weekly therapeutic DPC doses were additionally applied to the scalp of patients throughout the approximately 24-week study period. Patch tests used Finn chambers with 0.01% DPC on the upper back, scored after 6 days by International Contact Dermatitis Research Group standards. Alopecia areata with under or over 50% scalp involvement, alopecia totalis and alopecia universalis were represented in the patient cohort, which was mostly female. Libraries were pooled for sequencing, and per-sample TCR yields varied mainly because of small differences in library volumes within the pool. The study tracked peripheral blood TCR repertoire changes in vivo during primary and secondary sensitization to the hapten diphenylcyclopropenone (DPC) in alopecia patients. Blood samples were taken from patients before sensitization (week 0) and then at 2, 6 and about 24 weeks after DPC sensitization. Around 30 alopecia patients provided blood for TCR sequencing at one to four time points (pre-sensitization, 2, 6 and 24 weeks). Study-wide conclusions, independent of this receptor: Patch test score was positively correlated with the number of PT1 expanded TCRs, with significance at thresholds 8, 16 and 32 but not at 4. After repeated subsampling, changes were observed in the strength of the expansion versus patch-test correlation and in the threshold at which the correlation became significant. Alopecia, a presumed autoimmune disease, was present in all patients, so the immune response of the patients might differ from that of healthy individuals. Significantly more large CDR3 similarity clusters were formed by expanded TCRs than by pre-sensitization or healthy control sets, consistent with antigen-driven responses. The number of TCRs above 1 in 1000 frequency did not change with DPC sensitization; there was no evidence of global repertoire structure alterations.

V and J are truncated by 0 bases and 11 bases respectively, leaving an intervening sequence of 10 bases. The CDR3 measures 13 amino acids from cysteine to phenylalanine. Only the CDR3 portion is preserved as DNA: 39 bases, with reading frame beginning at the first base. Reading the germline V gene gives CDR1 KGHDR and CDR2 SFDVKD. The time point label, read with the paper, signifies: patch test 2, 6 weeks after DPC sensitization. The treatment or condition label, read with the paper, signifies: therapeutic diphenylcyclopropenone sensitization with weekly scalp DPC. At each patch-test visit, blood was drawn before the patch test was applied. Patients were eligible if aged 18 to 70, diagnosed with alopecia and judged suitable for DPC therapy, and pregnant patients were excluded. Total RNA was extracted from unfractionated whole blood collected in Tempus Blood RNA tubes. This clonotype was seen a handful of times. The specificity of this receptor is unknown. No base-level quality is on record; no much larger clone is a single base apart.

The method behind the library was RACE. The run used a NextSeq 500. During library preparation, unique molecular identifiers were attached to individual cDNA molecules so that TCRs could be counted quantitatively and reproducibly. Both TCR alpha and TCR beta chains were sequenced from each blood RNA sample. The study's own analysis went as follows. A median of about 87,000 TCRs per sample was observed, with a range of 23,224 to 690,600. V, J and CDR3 annotation of the TCR reads was carried out using the Decombinator software suite. Every sample was subsampled to the same number of TCRs (28,000) for the PS versus PT1 abundance plots. Expanded TCRs were defined as absent before sensitization and observed at least eight times at the 2-week time point. The public reads were reprocessed in TCRdb via fastp at Q25 and MiXCR, keeping in-frame beta chains. Identical CDR3 protein sequences are pooled into one entry, listed with their most common genes and DNA. TCRdb, not the original authors, processed these V and J calls. The sample table records roughly 120,000 distinct CDR3 sequences; roughly a tenth of these occur just once. Of the sample, 2.5% to 3.5% is held by the ten largest clones.

The chain couples TRBV24-1 to TRBJ2-1, with the D gene uncertain. The sample consisted of whole blood, taken in connection with sensitization to the hapten diphenylcyclopropenone (DPC). This TCR was recovered from a woman between 35 and 50 years old with alopecia areata. Some clones in this sample may be carry-over from other donors' samples. The CDR3 protein sequence reads: CATSDLLSDQQFF. The DNA sequence is as follows: TGTGCCACCAGTGATTTGCTAAGCGATCAGCAGTTCTTC.